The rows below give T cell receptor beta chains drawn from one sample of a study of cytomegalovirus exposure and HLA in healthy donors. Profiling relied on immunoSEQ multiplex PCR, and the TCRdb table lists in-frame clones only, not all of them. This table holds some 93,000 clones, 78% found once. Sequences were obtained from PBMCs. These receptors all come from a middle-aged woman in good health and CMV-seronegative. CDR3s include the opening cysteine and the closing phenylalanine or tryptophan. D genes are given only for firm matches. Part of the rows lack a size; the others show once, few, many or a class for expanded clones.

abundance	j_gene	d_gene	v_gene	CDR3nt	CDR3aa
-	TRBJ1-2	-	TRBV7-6	TGTGCCAGCAGCCCGCAGGGTTCCCGTGGCTACACCTTC	CASSPQGSRGYTF
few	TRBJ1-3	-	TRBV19	TGTGCCAGTAGTATTTCCGAGCACACCATATATTTT	CASSISEHTIYF
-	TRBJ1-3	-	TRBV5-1	TGCGCCAGCAGCTTGGGCGGCAGTATCTCTGGAAACACCATATATTTT	CASSLGGSISGNTIYF
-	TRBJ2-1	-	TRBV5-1	TGCGCCAGCAGCTTGGAATCCCCCCCAAGGAGTGAGCAGTTCTTC	CASSLESPPRSEQFF
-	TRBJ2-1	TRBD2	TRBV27	TGTGCCAGCCACAAAGCGGGAAGCCCCTACAATGAGCAGTTCTTC	CASHKAGSPYNEQFF
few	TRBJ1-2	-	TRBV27	TGTGCCAGCAGTTTAGCGGGGCGGGCTAACTATGGCTACACCTTC	CASSLAGRANYGYTF
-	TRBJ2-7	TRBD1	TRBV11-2	TGTGCCAGCAGCGCCCTTCGGTGGGACAGGGGTAACTACGAGCAGTACTTC	CASSALRWDRGNYEQYF
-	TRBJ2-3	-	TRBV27	TGTGCCAGCAGCCCTACTAGAGTACGGGGCACAGATACGCAGTATTTT	CASSPTRVRGTDTQYF
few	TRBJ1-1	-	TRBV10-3	TGTGCCATCACTAGGACAGAGAACACTGAAGCTTTCTTT	CAITRTENTEAFF
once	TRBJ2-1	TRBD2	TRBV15	TGTGCCACCAGCAGAGGCGGGAGTTCCTACAATGAGCAGTTCTTC	CATSRGGSSYNEQFF
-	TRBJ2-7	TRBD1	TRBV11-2	TGTGCCAGCAGCGCCCGTTTAACAGGGGGCGAGCAGTACTTC	CASSARLTGGEQYF
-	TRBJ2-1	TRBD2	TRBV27	TGTGCCAGCAGTTCCGAGAAAGGACTAGCCCTTGTCGATGAGCAGTTCTTC	CASSSEKGLALVDEQFF
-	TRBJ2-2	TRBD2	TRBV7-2	TGTGCCAGCAGCCTTATCGGGGCAGGGACTAGGGGGACCGGGGAGCTGTTTTTT	CASSLIGAGTRGTGELFF
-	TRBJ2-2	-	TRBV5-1	TGCGCCAGCAGCCTCGGGCTCACCCTTCAAGAGGACTGGGAGCTGTTTTTT	CASSLGLTLQEDWELFF
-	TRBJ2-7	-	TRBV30	TGTGCCTGGAGTGTAGGCAGGGTGGGGGAGCAGTACTTC	CAWSVGRVGEQYF
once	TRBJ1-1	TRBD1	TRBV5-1	TGCGCCAGCAGCTTCCGGGACAGGGGGGGATTGGACACTGAAGCTTTCTTT	CASSFRDRGGLDTEAFF
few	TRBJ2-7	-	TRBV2	TGTGCCAGCAGTGAACTAAGAATTAAGTACGAGCAGTACTTC	CASSELRIKYEQYF
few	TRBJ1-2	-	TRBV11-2	TGTGCCAGCAGCCAATCAACGGACCAGAGGGATGGCTACACCTTC	CASSQSTDQRDGYTF
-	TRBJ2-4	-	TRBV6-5	TGTGCCAGCAGGACTAGTCTCGAAAACATTCAGTACTTC	CASRTSLENIQYF
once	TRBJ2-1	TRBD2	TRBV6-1	TGTGCCAGCAGCTTAGCGGGGTACAATGAGCAGTTCTTC	CASSLAGYNEQFF
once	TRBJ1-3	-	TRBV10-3	TGTGCCATCAGTGAGTTTCAGGGTCCCTCTGGAAACACCATATATTTT	CAISEFQGPSGNTIYF
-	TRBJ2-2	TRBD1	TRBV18	TGTGCCAGCTCACCCGACAGGGGGCAGAACACCGGGGAGCTGTTTTTT	CASSPDRGQNTGELFF
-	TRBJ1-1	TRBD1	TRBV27	TGTGCCAGCAGTATAACAGGGGGCAACACTGAAGCTTTCTTT	CASSITGGNTEAFF
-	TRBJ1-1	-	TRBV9	TGTGCCAGCAGCGTTTCCTTTACAGGGCTGAACACTGAAGCTTTCTTT	CASSVSFTGLNTEAFF
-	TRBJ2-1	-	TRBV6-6	TGTGCCAGCAGTTACACCTCCGGGACCTACAATGAGCAGTTCTTC	CASSYTSGTYNEQFF
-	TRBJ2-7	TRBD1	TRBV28	TGTGCCAGCAGCACATCTAGGGCCCGGGACAGGGGGAGGTACGTGGCCTACGAGCAGTACTTC	CASSTSRARDRGRYVAYEQYF
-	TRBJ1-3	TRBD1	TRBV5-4	TGTGCCAGCAGCTCAGGACAGGGCCGCTCTGGAAGCACCATATATTTT	CASSSGQGRSGSTIYF
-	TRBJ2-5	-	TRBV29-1	TGCAGCGTTGAAGGAAGGACTTCAGTAGATGGCCAGTACTTC	CSVEGRTSVDGQYF
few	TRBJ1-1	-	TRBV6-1	TGTGCCAGCAGGGCGGGTGAAGCTTTCTTT	CASRAGEAFF
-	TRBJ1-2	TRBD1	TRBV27	TGTGCCAGCAGAGGGCAGGGGGCGTATGGCTACACCTTC	CASRGQGAYGYTF
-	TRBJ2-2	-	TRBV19	TGTGCCAGTACCCGGGACATCCACACCGGGGAGCTGTTTTTT	CASTRDIHTGELFF
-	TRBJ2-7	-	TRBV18	TGTGCCAGCTCTAGTGATCCCTACGAGCAGTACTTC	CASSSDPYEQYF
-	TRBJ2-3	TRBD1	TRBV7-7	TGTGCCAGCAGCGGCGACAGGGTGGGCACAGATACGCAGTATTTT	CASSGDRVGTDTQYF
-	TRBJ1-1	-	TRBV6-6	TGTGCCAGCAGTTACACTACGCCTCGCGACGCTTTCTTT	CASSYTTPRDAFF
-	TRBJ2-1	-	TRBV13	TGTGCCAGCAGCTTAGGCCAGGGCCCCCTCACGGACAATGAGCAGTTCTTC	CASSLGQGPLTDNEQFF
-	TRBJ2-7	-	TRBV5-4	TGTGCCAGCAGCTCATCTCCTTCGGCAGGGCAAGGCTACGAGCAGTACTTC	CASSSSPSAGQGYEQYF
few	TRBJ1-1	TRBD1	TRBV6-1	TGTGCCAGCAGTGAAGGGTCCGGGACAGGGTGGACTTTCTTT	CASSEGSGTGWTFF
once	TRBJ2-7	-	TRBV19	TGTGCCAGTAGTATGACGGGGACCTACGAGCAGTACTTC	CASSMTGTYEQYF
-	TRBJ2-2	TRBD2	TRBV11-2	TGTGCCAGCAGCTTTGGCGGGAGTACAACCGGGGAGCTGTTTTTT	CASSFGGSTTGELFF
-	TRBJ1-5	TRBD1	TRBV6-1	TGTGCCAGCACCTTGACAGGGAGCAATCAGCCCCAGCATTTT	CASTLTGSNQPQHF
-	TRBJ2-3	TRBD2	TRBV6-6	TGTGCCAGCAGTCCCTCTAGCGGGCAGTCGGATACGCAGTATTTT	CASSPSSGQSDTQYF
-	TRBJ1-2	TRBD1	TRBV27	TGTGCCAGCAGTTTGACAGGGGGCGCGAGCTATGGCTACACCTTC	CASSLTGGASYGYTF
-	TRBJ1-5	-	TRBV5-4	TGTGCCAGCAGCTGGGAAGGGACACTGGATCAGCCCCAGCATTTT	CASSWEGTLDQPQHF
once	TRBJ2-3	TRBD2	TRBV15	TGTGCCACCAGCAGATACTCCAATCTAGCGGGAGGGATAGATACGCAGTATTTT	CATSRYSNLAGGIDTQYF
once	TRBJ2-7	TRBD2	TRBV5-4	TGTGCCAGCAGCACACCCGGGACTAGCGGTCCCTACGAGCAGTACTTC	CASSTPGTSGPYEQYF
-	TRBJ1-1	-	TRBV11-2	TGTGCCAGCAGCTTGAGATACACTGAAGCTTTCTTT	CASSLRYTEAFF
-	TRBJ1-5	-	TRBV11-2	TGTGCCAGCAGCTTAGATCTTCCTGCTGCGACCCAGCATTTT	CASSLDLPAATQHF
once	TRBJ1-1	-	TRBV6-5	TGTGCCAGCAGTTACCTGGGCAGGCACACTGAAGCTTTCTTT	CASSYLGRHTEAFF
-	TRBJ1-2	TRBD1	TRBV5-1	TGCGCCAGCAGCGCCGAGACAGGGAATGGCTACACCTTC	CASSAETGNGYTF